The entry below gives a single T cell receptor (beta chain) sequence along with its context. The entry originates in a study of low-dose radiotherapy and immunotherapy resistance in tumors. cDNA synthesis used a TRAV/TRBV-specific primer set for both chains. Over about 18 PCR cycles, TCRs were amplified from a constant-region primer and V-primer adapter. TCRdb used MiXCR to reprocess the reads, holding one entry per CDR3 protein. The data show some 13,000 distinct CDR3 sequences, 60% to 80% seen once. This TCR came from a human donor with advanced metastatic prostate, ovarian, gallbladder or colorectal cancer (not recorded which). This table probably holds off-target reads from a library built for another chain.

CDR3 DNA sequence: TGTGCCAGCAGACTAGCGGGGGCCACTGGGGATACGCAGTATTTT. Translating gives CASRLAGATGDTQYF. This chain connects TRBV6-8 to TRBJ2-3; 11 bases align to TRBD2. Germline V gives CDR1 MNHGY, CDR2 SAAAGT. Unmatched junction bases numbered 8, after V lost 6 bases and J lost 6 bases. This CDR3 is 15 amino acids long.